Listed here are 25 T cell receptor beta chains from one sample, sequenced in a study of spatial heterogeneity in lung cancer. MiXCR, applied by TCRdb to the 5' RACE reads, yields one record per CDR3 protein. The table lists some 1,600 distinct CDR3 sequences, approximately 7.9% of them singletons. Regarding time point: sample taken at primary tumor resection. The authors sequenced whole RNA from tumor, nontumor lung or frozen PBMC without sorting. This sample comprised normal lung tissue next to the tumor, obtained at surgery. The source of these receptors is a female donor with early-stage non-small cell lung cancer.

Within the sample, this clonotype is medium-sized. This beta chain is a stray sequence in a library constructed for alpha chains; its clone size is not meaningful. The V gene is TRBV6-1, the J gene TRBJ2-5; the match to TRBD2 covers 7 bases. Germline lookup yields CDR1 MNHNS and CDR2 SASEGT. V shed 5 bases, J shed 4 bases, and the junction held 13 bases outside the gene matches. The CDR3 runs 16 residues. For the CDR3, the DNA is TGTGCCAGCAGTCCCCCCAAAGGCGGGAGTCGAGAGACCCAGTACTTC. It specifies CASSPPKGGSRETQYF.

Worth noting for this clonotype: A library made for alpha chains picked up this beta chain off target, so its size means little. The J gene is TRBJ1-1, the V gene TRBV6-6; 7 bases agree with TRBD1. V was clipped by 8 bases and J by 2 bases; unmatched bases: 11. Germline V gene lookup returns CDR1 MNHNY and CDR2 SVGAGI (reference sequence). CDR3 length: 15 residues. CDR3 loop: CASVRDSNLNTEAFF. As DNA, the CDR3 is TGTGCCAGCGTCCGGGACAGCAACCTAAACACTGAAGCTTTCTTT.

This clonotype counts as large. Because the library targeted alpha chains, this beta chain is an off-target read whose size means little. The V call is TRBV7-2, the J call TRBJ2-7; 7 bases are shared with TRBD1. V lost 3 bases, J lost 2 bases, and 7 bases stayed unmatched. Germline V gene sequence: CDR1 SGHTA, CDR2 FQGNSA. The CDR3 totals 15 residues. In nucleotides, the CDR3 is TGTGCCAGCAGCTTCGACTCCGGGACAGCCTACGAGCAGTACTTC. It translates to CASSFDSGTAYEQYF.

Within the sample, this clonotype is medium-sized (0.01 to 0.1%). Because the library targeted alpha chains, this beta chain is an off-target read whose size means little. V is TRBV19 and J is TRBJ2-3; D is possibly TRBD2 (6 bases). Looked up from germline, CDR1 is LNHDA and CDR2 is SQIVND (reference sequence). The CDR3 runs to 15 residues. V was pared by 7 bases and J by 0 bases, with 14 bases between. The CDR3 protein is CASKSGLSSTDTQYF. The CDR3 DNA reads as TGTGCCAGTAAATCGGGACTCTCTAGCACAGATACGCAGTATTTT.

This clonotype is medium-sized. For a library built for alpha chains, this beta chain is a stray read; little rests on its size. The V gene is TRBV6-1, the J gene TRBJ1-2, with no clear D. Germline V CDR1 and CDR2: MNHNS, SASEGT. Trimming took off 7 bases at V and 0 bases at J, with 3 bases between the two ends. The CDR3 runs 11 residues. The CDR3 sequence: CASMANYGYTF. The CDR3 DNA reads as TGTGCCAGCATGGCTAACTATGGCTACACCTTC.

This clonotype has a handful of counts. Because the library targeted alpha chains, this beta chain is an off-target read whose size means little. V and J are TRBV5-1 and TRBJ2-5, with D possibly matching TRBD2 (5 bases). The CDR3 spans 13 residues. Per the germline V gene, CDR1 is SGHRS and CDR2 is YFSETQ. With 1 base removed from V and 4 bases from J, the gap between germline ends came to 8 bases. The CDR3 DNA reads TGCGCCAGCAGCTTGATGGGGAGAGAGACCCAGTACTTC. This gives the protein CASSLMGRETQYF.

This clonotype qualifies as large. This beta chain is a stray read from a library made for alpha chains; its abundance is not meaningful. The V call is TRBV7-2, the J call TRBJ2-3; D remains unclear. Germline CDR1 and CDR2: SGHTA and FQGNSA. With 0 bases removed from V and 1 base from J, the gap between germline ends came to 5 bases. The CDR3 has 14 residues. The CDR3 DNA reads TGTGCCAGCAGCTTAGCGGCACGCACAGATACGCAGTATTTT. It encodes CASSLAARTDTQYF.

By share of the sample, this clonotype is medium-sized. Because the library targeted alpha chains, this beta chain is an off-target read whose size means little. This sequence joins TRBV5-4 and TRBJ2-2, with TRBD1 as a possible D gene (5 bases). This CDR3 spans 15 amino acids. Between the trimmed V and J ends, which lost 3 bases and 1 base, there was a span of 10 bases. The V gene's germline CDR1 is SGHNT and CDR2 YYREEE (reference sequence). DNA for the CDR3: TGTGCCAGCAGCTATATTCAGGGGAACACCGGGGAGCTGTTTTTT. The encoded protein is CASSYIQGNTGELFF.

Turning to this clonotype: With the library built for alpha chains, this beta chain is off target and its frequency is not meaningful. The rearrangement joins TRBV12-3 or TRBV12-4 to TRBJ2-1, with 12 bases lining up with TRBD1. V gave up 5 bases and J gave up 8 bases; unmatched junction bases: 10. The CDR3 is made up of 16 amino acids. The CDR3: CASSPTRDRGLYEQFF. CDR3 nucleotides: TGTGCCAGCAGTCCAACTCGGGACAGGGGGCTCTATGAGCAGTTCTTC.

This clonotype is medium-sized in the sample. This beta chain lies outside the target of a library built for alpha chains; its clone size means little. The chain joins TRBV16 to TRBJ1-2, with TRBD1 identical over 9 bases. The CDR3 is 13 amino acids. V lost 4 bases to trimming and J lost 4 bases; unmatched junction nucleotides: 1. From germline, CDR1 is KGHSY and CDR2 FQNENV. The CDR3 loop reads CASSPDRGYGYTF. CDR3 nucleotide sequence: TGTGCCAGCAGCCCGGACAGGGGCTATGGCTACACCTTC.

This clonotype rates as large. With the library built for alpha chains, this beta chain is off target and its frequency is not meaningful. The rearrangement joins TRBV7-9 to TRBJ1-5; unclear D gene. Germline V CDR1 and CDR2: SEHNR, FQNEAQ (reference sequence). V was shortened by 2 bases and J by 6 bases, with 5 bases between the two germline ends. The CDR3 totals 12 residues. The chain's CDR3 is CASSLPGQPQHF. Here the CDR3 DNA reads TGTGCCAGCAGCTTACCCGGTCAGCCCCAGCATTTT.

This clonotype is termed large. For a library built for alpha chains, this beta chain is a stray read; little rests on its size. The J gene is TRBJ2-5, the V gene TRBV7-2, with D perhaps TRBD1 or TRBD2 (5 bases each). Looked up from germline, CDR1 is SGHTA and CDR2 is FQGNSA. This CDR3 region has 14 residues. V was trimmed by 5 bases and J by 1 base, leaving 11 bases between them. The CDR3 sequence: CASSIRDLQETQYF. In DNA form, the CDR3 reads TGTGCCAGCAGCATCCGGGACCTCCAAGAGACCCAGTACTTC.

In this sample, this clonotype is medium-sized (0.01 to 0.1%). The library was prepared for alpha chains; this beta chain is a stray read, so its frequency means little. The genes are TRBV27 and TRBJ2-7; no firm D call. The CDR3 totals 12 residues. CDR1 and CDR2 from the germline V gene are MNHEY and SMNVEV (reference sequence). V was cut by 8 bases and J by 0 bases, with 8 bases left in between. The CDR3 nucleotides are TGTGCCAGCTTTTCCGCCTCCTACGAGCAGTACTTC. Encoded protein: CASFSASYEQYF.

This clonotype is judged large. This beta chain appears as a stray read in a library generated for alpha chains; its size is not informative. The genes are TRBV7-9 and TRBJ1-5, with D possibly being TRBD1 (5 bases). V lost 5 bases to trimming and J lost 6 bases, with 17 bases between them. CDR1 SEHNR and CDR2 FQNEAQ come from the germline V gene (reference sequence). The CDR3 sequence is 15 residues long. CDR3: CASSLEIGVSQPQHF. CDR3 nucleotide sequence: TGTGCCAGCAGCCTGGAAATAGGGGTCTCTCAGCCCCAGCATTTT.

Relative to its sample, this clonotype is medium-sized. Since it is a stray read in a library aimed at alpha chains, this beta chain has a size that is not meaningful. The chain couples TRBV29-1 to TRBJ2-1; 10 nucleotides line up with TRBD2. Trimming at V came to 4 bases and at J to 9 bases, leaving 3 bases not matched to a gene. This CDR3 is 12 amino acids long. Looked up from germline, CDR1 is SQVTM and CDR2 is ANQGSEA. CDR3 protein: CSVGLAGVEQFF. The CDR3 DNA reads as TGCAGCGTTGGTCTAGCGGGAGTTGAGCAGTTCTTC.

This clonotype was found many times. This beta chain is a stray sequence in a library constructed for alpha chains; its clone size is not meaningful. The gene calls are TRBV5-1 and TRBJ2-1; 10 bases map to TRBD1. Germline V CDR1 and CDR2: SGHRS, YFSETQ. V shed 2 bases, J shed 8 bases, and the junction held 7 bases outside the gene matches. CDR3 length: 15 residues. CDR3 sequence: CASSFTGTGEDEQFF. The CDR3 coding sequence is TGCGCCAGCAGCTTTACCGGGACAGGGGAGGATGAGCAGTTCTTC.

Comments on this clonotype: This beta chain slipped into a library made for alpha chains as a stray read, so its size is not meaningful. This rearrangement joins TRBV5-1 to TRBJ2-6; D unresolved. V was trimmed by 3 bases and J by 0 bases, leaving 13 bases between them. From germline, CDR1 is SGHRS and CDR2 YFSETQ. The CDR3 has 17 residues. CDR3 sequence: CASSSTGSSSGANVLTF. The CDR3 nucleotides read TGCGCCAGCAGCTCGACCGGGTCCAGCTCTGGGGCCAACGTCCTGACTTTC.

In this sample, this clonotype is large (0.1 to 1%). Because the library targeted alpha chains, this beta chain is an off-target read whose size means little. The V call is TRBV6-6, the J call TRBJ2-1; 9 bases are shared with TRBD1. The CDR3 has 13 amino acids. Per the germline V gene, CDR1 is MNHNY and CDR2 is SVGAGI (reference sequence). J lost 13 bases, V lost 0 bases, and 4 bases had no gene match. The CDR3 protein is CASSYSTGGAQFF. CDR3 in DNA: TGTGCCAGCAGTTACTCAACAGGGGGCGCTCAGTTCTTC.

By its share, this clonotype is medium-sized. A library prepared for alpha chains yielded this beta chain as an off-target read; its size is of little meaning. This chain joins TRBV12-3 or TRBV12-4 and TRBJ2-3; D not resolved. V was clipped by 1 base and J by 2 bases, with 4 bases between them. The CDR3 sequence is 13 residues long. CDR3 sequence reads: CASSLGVTDTQYF. The CDR3 DNA follows: TGTGCCAGCAGTTTAGGGGTCACAGATACGCAGTATTTT.

This clonotype was counted ten times or more. Found in a library prepared for alpha chains, this beta chain is an off-target read, and its abundance has little meaning. The V gene is TRBV11-3, the J gene TRBJ2-7; tentatively, D is TRBD1 or TRBD2 (5 bases each). Germline CDR1 SGHNT, CDR2 YENEEA. Trimming removed 1 base at V and 5 bases at J, with 15 bases between. The CDR3 is 15 amino acids. This CDR3 reads CASSLGSGPANEQYF. The CDR3 coding sequence is TGTGCCAGCAGCTTAGGTTCGGGGCCCGCCAACGAGCAGTACTTC.

In its sample, this clonotype is large. Because the library targeted alpha chains, this beta chain is an off-target read whose size means little. The rearrangement joins TRBV29-1 to TRBJ2-7; D possibly corresponds to TRBD1 (5 bases). V lost 0 bases, J lost 1 base, and 10 bases lay in between. Germline V gives CDR1 SQVTM, CDR2 ANQGSEA. The CDR3 runs 14 residues. CDR3 DNA sequence: TGCAGCGTTGAAGACAACGACAGTTCCTACGAGCAGTACTTC. This codes for CSVEDNDSSYEQYF.

As to this clonotype: This beta chain came through as a stray read in a library set up for alpha chains, and its size says little. The V call is TRBV28, the J call TRBJ2-1, with TRBD2 matching over 7 bases. CDR1 and CDR2 (germline): MDHEN, SYDVKM. The V gene end was trimmed by 3 bases and the J gene end by 0 bases; junction bases not matched to a gene: 2. The CDR3 covers 15 residues. The CDR3 nucleotides are TGTGCCAGCAGTTTTGGCGGGAGCTCCTACAATGAGCAGTTCTTC. Protein product: CASSFGGSSYNEQFF. The whole variable domain, remainder taken from reference TRBV28 and TRBJ2-1, is DVKVTQSSRYLVKRTGEKVFLECVQDMDHENMFWYRQDPGLGLRLIYFSYDVKMKEKGDIPEGYSVSREKKERFSLILESASTNQTSMYLCASSFGGSSYNEQFFGPGTRLTVL.

On this clonotype: This beta chain is an off-target read within a library intended for alpha chains, so its frequency means little. The chain employs TRBV6-5 and TRBJ2-7; 10 bases are a match to TRBD1. Germline V gene data show CDR1 as MNHEY and CDR2 as SVGAGI. J lost 3 bases, V lost 2 bases, and 4 bases had no gene match. The CDR3 loop spans 15 amino acids. DNA for the CDR3: TGTGCCAGCAGTTACCAGGGACAGGGGATCTACGAGCAGTACTTC. It codes for CASSYQGQGIYEQYF.

By share of the sample, this clonotype is large. This beta chain is an off-target read within a library intended for alpha chains, so its frequency means little. This chain joins TRBV27 and TRBJ2-1; the D call may be TRBD1 or TRBD2 (6 bases each). The CDR3 totals 17 residues. V lost 0 bases, J lost 9 bases, and 21 bases lay in between. Germline lookup yields CDR1 MNHEY and CDR2 SMNVEV (reference sequence). The CDR3 DNA reads TGTGCCAGCAGTTTATCGCCGCGGTCGGAGGGGGGAGGTGAGCAGTTCTTC. Its protein is CASSLSPRSEGGGEQFF.

This clonotype was seen many times. Within a library made for alpha chains, this beta chain is off target, and its count is uninformative. This chain joins TRBV6-1 and TRBJ2-2, with a tentative D call TRBD1 (5 bases). CDR3 size: 15 residues. V dropped 8 bases and J dropped 4 bases, with 17 bases sitting between them. Germline lookup yields CDR1 MNHNS and CDR2 SASEGT. CDR3 coding DNA: TGTGCCAGCGACCGACAGATATCCGGCACCGGGGAGCTGTTTTTT. Protein: CASDRQISGTGELFF.